Listed below are T cell receptor beta chains from one sample, sequenced in a study of Ad26.COV2.S vaccination and SARS-CoV-2 variants. The assay was immunoSEQ multiplex PCR, and TCRdb's table has in-frame clones only and misses some. The data contain about half a million clones, 80% to 90% of them singletons. The sequencing here drew on peripheral blood, taken in a trial of Ad26.COV2.S vaccine versus placebo. All receptors come from a person aged 18-60 years who received the Ad26.COV2.S COVID-19 vaccine or a placebo. The CDR3 runs from the conserved cysteine through the conserved F or W. The order of the fields is D gene, J gene, V gene, clone size, CDR3 protein, CDR3 DNA. The D gene is left open where the match is weak. Clone size is stated in some rows and not others, as once, few, many or a class when expanded.

TRBD1 | TRBJ1-5 | TRBV6-5 | . | CASSYQGASNQPQHF | TGTGCCAGCAGTTATCAGGGGGCTAGCAATCAGCCCCAGCATTTT
. | TRBJ2-7 | TRBV7-9 | . | CASSFTERYEQYF | TGTGCCAGCAGCTTCACAGAACGCTACGAGCAGTACTTC
. | TRBJ1-2 | TRBV6-5 | . | CASSYSRRGNHGYTF | TGTGCCAGCAGTTACTCGAGAAGGGGTAATCATGGCTACACCTTC
TRBD1 | TRBJ1-2 | TRBV28 | . | CASSMDRGYGYTF | TGTGCCAGCAGTATGGACAGGGGTTATGGCTACACCTTC
. | TRBJ1-5 | TRBV5-1 | few | CASSLGSGPNQPQHF | TGCGCCAGCAGCTTGGGTAGCGGGCCGAATCAGCCCCAGCATTTT
. | TRBJ1-1 | TRBV2 | . | CASSGVLGNTEAFF | TGTGCCAGCAGCGGGGTTTTGGGCAACACTGAAGCTTTCTTT
. | TRBJ2-5 | TRBV18 | . | CASSPFPYSQGLQETQYF | TGTGCCAGCTCACCTTTCCCATATAGTCAGGGGTTACAAGAGACCCAGTACTTC
TRBD1 | TRBJ1-4 | TRBV19 | . | CASRTGQGQGEKLFF | TGTGCCAGTAGGACCGGACAGGGCCAAGGGGAAAAACTGTTTTTT
. | TRBJ2-3 | TRBV6-5 | . | CASSYQARTSTDTQYF | TGTGCCAGCAGTTACCAGGCCCGAACTAGCACAGATACGCAGTATTTT
TRBD1 | TRBJ1-5 | TRBV5-8 | . | CASSLGFQDRGQPQHF | TGTGCCAGCAGCCTTGGTTTTCAGGACAGGGGTCAGCCCCAGCATTTT
TRBD2 | TRBJ2-4 | TRBV30 | . | CAWATSGAKNIQYF | TGTGCCTGGGCGACTAGCGGAGCCAAAAACATTCAGTACTTC
. | TRBJ2-1 | TRBV3-1/TRBV3-2 | . | CASSPRRGSSDEQFF | TGTGCCAGCAGCCCTCGGCGGGGCTCCTCCGATGAGCAGTTCTTC
TRBD1 | TRBJ2-3 | TRBV5-1 | . | CASSAATGTAMGDTQYF | TGCGCCAGCAGCGCGGCTACCGGGACAGCCATGGGAGATACGCAGTATTTT
TRBD1 | TRBJ1-1 | TRBV29-1 | . | CSVEQGANTEAFF | TGCAGCGTTGAGCAGGGGGCGAACACTGAAGCTTTCTTT
TRBD1 | TRBJ1-2 | TRBV6-6 | . | CASSSTGTDYGYTF | TGTGCCAGCAGTTCCACCGGGACAGACTATGGCTACACCTTC
. | TRBJ2-3 | TRBV7-2 | . | CASSPIHSTDTQYF | TGTGCCAGCAGCCCCATTCATAGCACAGATACGCAGTATTTT
. | TRBJ1-5 | TRBV15 | . | CATSSAVNQPQHF | TGTGCCACCAGCTCTGCGGTTAATCAGCCCCAGCATTTT
. | TRBJ2-5 | TRBV19 | . | CASSIRWEETQYF | TGTGCCAGTAGTATTAGGTGGGAAGAGACCCAGTACTTC
. | TRBJ2-7 | TRBV28 | once | CASSLFSGTGPYEQYF | TGTGCCAGCAGTTTATTCTCCGGGACGGGGCCCTACGAGCAGTACTTC
. | TRBJ1-1 | TRBV20-1 | . | CSALTEAFF | TGCAGTGCTTTGACTGAAGCTTTCTTT
. | TRBJ2-7 | TRBV5-4 | . | CASSPGQGPYEQYF | TGTGCCAGCAGCCCCGGGCAGGGGCCCTACGAGCAGTACTTC
TRBD2 | TRBJ2-3 | TRBV7-9 | . | CASALADTQYF | TGTGCCAGCGCACTAGCGGATACGCAGTATTTT
. | TRBJ1-3 | TRBV16 | . | CASSLPGSYTIYF | TGTGCCAGCAGCCTTCCCGGATCGTACACCATATATTTT
. | TRBJ1-5 | TRBV6-1 | . | CASSEFSIFSNQPQHF | TGTGCCAGCAGTGAATTCAGCATCTTTAGCAATCAGCCCCAGCATTTT